The present entry profiles one TCR beta chain with its context. Its matching antigen is unknown. The data derive from a study of identifying expanded T cells in peripheral blood. Notes on the study in general: Differentially abundant clones: about 1.1 between replicates, 16.4 at two to three weeks, around 19 at four. Across healthy donors, higher total template counts meant significantly greater roughly 2-week count variance.

The method was immunoSEQ multiplex PCR; TCRdb's version includes in-frame clones alone and lacks a portion of them. Among about 78,000 clones, 84% were seen once, and the ten largest hold approximately 20%. In germline, CDR1 is GTSNPN, CDR2 SVGIG (reference sequence). This CDR3 has 13 residues. J lost 4 bases, V lost 3 bases, and 4 bases had no gene match. Collection occurred without any documented infections or immune events in donors. This TCR came from a person aged 18 to 69 in good health. This chain connects TRBV30 to TRBJ2-5; 8 bases match TRBD1. Sequencing was performed on blood. CDR3 sequence: CAWRDRVGETQYF. CDR3 in DNA: TGTGCCTGGAGGGACAGGGTGGGAGAGACCCAGTACTTC.